The 29 T cell receptor beta chains below come from one sample, sequenced in a study of T-cell reconstitution after alpha-beta-depleted transplantation in children. For TCRbeta, the library was prepared with unique molecular identifiers. TCRdb fed the PCR reads into MiXCR, producing one record per CDR3 protein. The table has around 960,000 distinct CDR3 sequences, roughly 31% seen once; the top ten hold roughly 27%. This specimen consisted of PBMCs, mostly from graft donor cells, obtained 360 days after TCRalphabeta/CD19-depleted stem cell transplant. The origin of the receptors is a boy in the first two years of life who had a stem cell transplant for SCID, so the T cells may come from the graft donor.

This clonotype was seen once. The V and J genes are TRBV5-1 and TRBJ2-3; 7 bases match TRBD1. Trimming took 4 bases from V and 2 from J; bases not matched to a gene: 13. The CDR3 is 17 residues long. Germline V gives CDR1 SGHRS, CDR2 YFSETQ. CDR3 sequence reads: CASSPGQASALTDTQYF. DNA of the CDR3: TGCGCCAGCAGCCCAGGACAGGCCTCGGCTCTCACAGATACGCAGTATTTT.

The chain is built from TRBV5-1 and TRBJ2-1; 11 bases align to TRBD2. Germline values: CDR1 SGHRS, CDR2 YFSETQ. With 1 base clipped from V and 3 bases from J, the junction kept 3 bases outside the gene matches. The CDR3 consists of 16 residues. In DNA, the CDR3 is TGCGCCAGCAGCTTGTACGGGACTAGCGGCTACAATGAGCAGTTCTTC. Its protein product is CASSLYGTSGYNEQFF. Full variable domain (outside the CDR3, taken from reference TRBV5-1 and TRBJ2-1): KAGVTQTPRYLIKTRGQQVTLSCSPISGHRSVSWYQQTPGQGLQFLFEYFSETQRNKGNFPGRFSGRQFSNSRSEMNVSTLELGDSALYLCASSLYGTSGYNEQFFGPGTRLTVL.

For the CDR3, the DNA is TGTGCCAGCAGCCCCGGGACTAGCGGGGGGACAAATGAGCAGTTCTTC. Its translation: CASSPGTSGGTNEQFF. This chain connects TRBV11-2 to TRBJ2-1, with TRBD2 matching 15 bases. Germline CDR1 reads SGHAT; CDR2 reads FQNNGV. The V and J ends lost 5 bases and 7 bases, in that order; junction bases with no gene match: 6. The CDR3 loop spans 16 amino acids.

In its sample, this clonotype was seen a few times. The chain recombines TRBV20-1 with TRBJ2-7; TRBD1 agrees at 10 bases. The germline V gene has CDR1 DFQATT and CDR2 SNEGSKA (reference sequence). The CDR3 sequence is 15 residues long. V trimming: 5 bases; J trimming: 2 bases; junction bases outside the gene matches: 9. The CDR3 DNA reads TGCAGTGCTGGAGCCCGGGACAGGGGTCCCTACGAGCAGTACTTC. The encoded protein is CSAGARDRGPYEQYF.

V and J are TRBV9 and TRBJ2-3, with 9 bases matching TRBD1. Germline lookup yields CDR1 SGDLS and CDR2 YYNGEE. Unmatched junction bases numbered 6, after V lost 4 bases and J lost 6 bases. CDR3 length: 14 residues. CDR3 sequence: CASSLQGAHDTQYF. CDR3 sequence (DNA): TGTGCCAGCAGCCTACAGGGGGCACATGATACGCAGTATTTT. Full variable domain (remainder filled in from reference TRBV9 and TRBJ2-3): DSGVTQTPKHLITATGQRVTLRCSPRSGDLSVYWYQQSLDQGLQFLIQYYNGEERAKGNILERFSAQQFPDLHSELNLSSLELGDSALYFCASSLQGAHDTQYFGPGTRLTVL.

This clonotype was observed a few times. J is TRBJ2-1 and V is TRBV20-1; D is ambiguous. Germline CDR1 and CDR2: DFQATT and SNEGSKA (reference sequence). V was pared by 3 bases and J by 0 bases, with 9 bases between. The CDR3 sequence is 14 residues long. This chain's CDR3 is CSASNYPSYNEQFF. CDR3 sequence (DNA): TGCAGTGCTAGTAACTACCCCTCCTACAATGAGCAGTTCTTC.

V gene TRBV4-1 combines with J gene TRBJ2-7; tentative D call: TRBD1 (5 bases). Germline CDR1 reads MGHRA; CDR2 reads YSYEKL. V was pared by 0 bases and J by 2 bases, with 11 bases between. The CDR3 consists of 15 residues. The CDR3 sequence is CASSQDGQGTYEQYF. Written as DNA, the CDR3 is TGCGCCAGCAGCCAAGATGGGCAGGGTACCTACGAGCAGTACTTC.

The chain carries TRBV28 and TRBJ2-4; D gene unclear. V was clipped by 1 base and J by 0 bases, with 10 bases between them. This CDR3 comprises 16 residues. Germline-derived CDR1 and CDR2 are MDHEN and SYDVKM. CDR3 in amino acids: CASSLFGELAKNIQYF. In DNA form, the CDR3 reads TGTGCCAGCAGTTTATTCGGAGAGTTAGCCAAAAACATTCAGTACTTC.

The chain links TRBV27 to TRBJ2-2; D unresolved. The CDR3 spans 14 residues. Trimming left V 6 bases short and J 2 bases short, with 10 bases between. Germline values: CDR1 MNHEY, CDR2 SMNVEV (reference sequence). CDR3 region: CASRILGNTGELFF. The CDR3 bases are TGTGCCAGCAGAATCCTGGGAAACACCGGGGAGCTGTTTTTT.

The V and J genes are TRBV5-5 and TRBJ2-7; 11 nucleotides align to TRBD1. The CDR3 is 17 residues long. V shed 3 bases, J shed 0 bases, and the junction held 8 bases outside the gene matches. Germline CDR1 and CDR2: SGHKS and YYEKEE (reference sequence). Here the CDR3 DNA reads TGTGCCAGCAGCTCGAGGACAGGGGGCGCGAGCTCCTACGAGCAGTACTTC. It encodes CASSSRTGGASSYEQYF.

In nucleotides, the CDR3 is TGTGCCAGCAGCTCTCAGGGGCCCCACTCCTACGAGCAGTACTTC. The encoded protein is CASSSQGPHSYEQYF. This rearrangement joins TRBV7-8 to TRBJ2-7, with D maybe TRBD1 (6 bases). V gave up 4 bases and J gave up 0 bases, with 13 bases separating them. The germline V gene encodes CDR1 SGHVS and CDR2 FQNEAQ. CDR3 size: 15 residues.

J is TRBJ2-7 and V is TRBV4-1, with 8 bases matching TRBD2. The CDR3 extends over 14 amino acids. The germline V gene encodes CDR1 MGHRA and CDR2 YSYEKL. Trimming cost V 0 bases and J 5 bases; bases outside gene matches: 3. CDR3 in amino acids: CASSQDREGNEQYF. The CDR3 bases are TGCGCCAGCAGCCAAGATCGGGAGGGGAACGAGCAGTACTTC.

The chain has TRBV20-1 and TRBJ2-1, with D unclear. Trimming removed 5 bases at V and 0 bases at J, with 14 bases between. Germline loops: CDR1 DFQATT, CDR2 SNEGSKA (reference sequence). This CDR3 is built from 15 residues. The CDR3 reads CSAPTKLSSYNEQFF. DNA of the CDR3: TGCAGTGCTCCTACAAAACTGTCCTCCTACAATGAGCAGTTCTTC.

Many counts were recorded for this clonotype. The junction departs from the called germline gene at one end, perhaps through a read error. V gene TRBV5-1 combines with J gene TRBJ2-5; 11 bases agree with TRBD1. CDR3 length equals 14 residues. The germline V gene encodes CDR1 SGHRS and CDR2 YFSETQ. This chain's CDR3 is CASSLGQGAETQYF. In DNA, the CDR3 is TGTGCCAGCAGTTTAGGACAGGGGGCAGAGACCCAGTACTTC.

The rearrangement uses TRBV14 and TRBJ1-1, with D hard to call. V lost 0 bases and J lost 5, with 13 bases in between. This CDR3 is built from 15 residues. The germline V gene encodes CDR1 SGHDN and CDR2 FVKESK. CDR3 loop: CASSQEPPSGTEAFF. In DNA form, the CDR3 reads TGTGCCAGCAGCCAAGAGCCCCCCTCGGGGACTGAAGCTTTCTTT.

In this sample, this clonotype turned up many times. The chain joins TRBV10-2 to TRBJ2-1; 8 nucleotides agree with TRBD2. This CDR3 spans 15 amino acids. The ends lost 7 bases at V and 8 bases at J; junction bases unmatched: 13. Per the germline V gene, CDR1 is WSHSY and CDR2 is SAAADI. CDR3 region: CASMVRGGLTDEQFF. The CDR3 DNA reads TGCGCCAGCATGGTACGGGGGGGCCTTACGGATGAGCAGTTCTTC.

This clonotype was detected a few times. The chain employs TRBV4-1 and TRBJ2-7; 7 positions agree with TRBD2. The V segment lost 0 bases and the J segment 3 bases; nucleotides outside the gene matches: 5. The CDR3 sequence is 15 residues long. Germline V gene sequence: CDR1 MGHRA, CDR2 YSYEKL. DNA for the CDR3: TGCGCCAGCAGCCAAGATCTCAGCGGGGTCTACGAGCAGTACTTC. Translating it yields CASSQDLSGVYEQYF.

The V call is TRBV5-1, the J call TRBJ2-1; 9 bases align to TRBD1. The trim removed 2 bases at V and 7 bases at J, leaving 7 bases unmatched. CDR1 is SGHRS and CDR2 is YFSETQ in the germline V gene. CDR3 length: 15 amino acids. Here the CDR3 DNA reads TGCGCCAGCAGCTTCCGGGACAGGGCTACGAATGAGCAGTTCTTC. It translates to CASSFRDRATNEQFF.

CDR3 coding DNA: TGCAGCGTTGACAGGGGGCGATTAGCTGAAGCTTTCTTT. Protein sequence: CSVDRGRLAEAFF. This sequence joins TRBV29-1 and TRBJ1-1; 8 bases agree with TRBD1. Trimming at V came to 3 bases and at J to 6 bases, leaving 6 bases not matched to a gene. Germline V lookup: CDR1 SQVTM, CDR2 ANQGSEA. This CDR3 contains 13 residues.

The J gene is TRBJ1-5, the V gene TRBV28; 7 nucleotides align to TRBD1. This CDR3 has 16 amino acids. V was pared by 4 bases and J by 0 bases, with 6 bases of the junction left unmatched. In germline, CDR1 is MDHEN, CDR2 SYDVKM. CDR3 residues: CASSSATGLSNQPQHF. The DNA of the CDR3 is TGTGCCAGCAGTTCGGCGACAGGGCTTAGCAATCAGCCCCAGCATTTT.

J is TRBJ2-2 and V is TRBV20-1, with D tentatively TRBD1 (5 bases). Trimming stripped 3 bases from V and 6 bases from J, with 11 bases between. Germline V gives CDR1 DFQATT, CDR2 SNEGSKA (reference sequence). The CDR3 totals 13 residues. CDR3 nucleotides: TGCAGTGCTAGGCTGCAGGGCGCCGGGGAGCTGTTTTTT. Amino acids: CSARLQGAGELFF.

This clonotype was observed a handful of times. This chain joins TRBV24-1 and TRBJ2-3; 9 nucleotides agree with TRBD1. This CDR3 contains 15 residues. Trimming cost V 5 bases and J 6 bases; bases outside gene matches: 8. CDR1 is KGHDR, CDR2 SFDVKD, per germline. CDR3 coding DNA: TGTGCCACCAGTGCCACCGGGACAGGGCGGGATACGCAGTATTTT. Protein: CATSATGTGRDTQYF.

CDR3 amino acids: CASSLDGGVDQPQHF. CDR3 coding DNA: TGTGCCAGCAGCTTAGATGGTGGGGTGGATCAGCCCCAGCATTTT. This rearrangement joins TRBV7-2 to TRBJ1-5, with no clear D. The CDR3 totals 15 residues. Trimming removed 1 base from V and 5 bases from J, with 12 bases in between. From germline, CDR1 is SGHTA and CDR2 FQGNSA.

CDR3 amino acids: CASIPQGALGGVQYF. In DNA form, the CDR3 reads TGTGCCAGCATTCCACAGGGGGCCCTGGGGGGAGTGCAGTACTTC. The chain is built from TRBV12-3 or TRBV12-4 and TRBJ2-7, with 9 bases aligning to TRBD1. Trimming took 7 bases from V and 9 from J; bases not matched to a gene: 16. The CDR3 extends over 15 amino acids.

The V gene is TRBV3-1, the J gene TRBJ1-1, with TRBD1 identical over 8 bases. CDR1 and CDR2 from the germline V gene are LGHDT and YNNKEL (reference sequence). This CDR3 comprises 13 residues. The V and J ends lost 8 bases and 4 bases, in that order; junction bases with no gene match: 6. DNA for the CDR3: TGTGCCAGCGCGCAAACAGGGGGCACTGAAGCTTTCTTT. It is translated as CASAQTGGTEAFF.

The table lists this clonotype with a few counts. The rearrangement joins TRBV20-1 to TRBJ2-5; 9 positions agree with TRBD1. This CDR3 region has 13 residues. With 5 bases clipped from V and 4 bases from J, the junction kept 5 bases outside the gene matches. Germline V CDR1 and CDR2: DFQATT, SNEGSKA (reference sequence). CDR3: CSARQGVPETQYF. The CDR3 DNA is TGCAGTGCTCGACAGGGGGTCCCAGAGACCCAGTACTTC.

This chain uses TRBV12-3 or TRBV12-4 with TRBJ2-1; D unresolved. The CDR3 contains 12 residues. Trimming took off 3 bases at V and 6 bases at J, with 6 bases between the two ends. CDR3 sequence: CASSLFLNEQFF. CDR3 bases: TGTGCCAGCAGTTTGTTTCTCAATGAGCAGTTCTTC.

V usage is TRBV5-1 and J usage is TRBJ2-3, with D unresolved. With 5 bases removed from V and 4 bases from J, the gap between germline ends came to 14 bases. The CDR3 is made up of 14 amino acids. CDR1 and CDR2 from the germline V gene are SGHRS and YFSETQ. The DNA of the CDR3 is TGCGCCAGCAGGGCGTGGTCCCAGCCAGATACGCAGTATTTT. The encoded protein is CASRAWSQPDTQYF.

The chain couples TRBV7-2 to TRBJ2-7, with TRBD1 identical over 8 bases. There are 16 residues in the CDR3. CDR1 and CDR2 from the germline V gene are SGHTA and FQGNSA. V lost 2 bases to trimming and J lost 4 bases; unmatched junction nucleotides: 10. CDR3 amino acids: CASSLKVPGGSYEQYF. The CDR3 DNA sequence: TGTGCCAGCAGCTTAAAAGTGCCAGGGGGCAGTTACGAGCAGTACTTC.